This T cell receptor beta chain emerged from a study of blood T cell repertoires in COVID-19 (dated by TCRdb to the early 2020s). Notes on the research overall: The collaborator samples originated in the United States, Italy and Spain and spanned the acute and convalescent phases of COVID-19. Where HLA class I and class II types were available, the types were taken from metadata supplied by the sample provider, not from assay-based typing. A freely available public database, intended as a resource for researchers studying the immune response to SARS-CoV-2, is where the repertoires were released. The samples were drawn from the first 160 participants of the ongoing ImmuneRACE study and from some 1,300 subjects provided by 6 global collaborators. The material from the prospective study consisted of cDNA or gDNA derived from T cells, B-cell-depleted T cells, or PBMCs. Sample metadata almost always included a de-identified subject ID, COVID-19 status, age in years and sex. Subjects who had been exposed to COVID-19, were actively infected with it, or had recovered from it provided the deeply sampled blood TCRbeta repertoires that made up the dataset. The investigation overall reported the following: The quantity of clinical and demographic metadata differed by source and by participant and was supplied without curation.

The CDR3, cysteine through phenylalanine, is 14 amino acids long. Just the 42-base CDR3 DNA is kept, in frame starting at base 1. V was cut back by 6 bases and J by 0 bases, leaving a gap of 13 bases between them. For CDR1 and CDR2, the germline V gene lists SQVTM and ANQGSEA. The immunoSEQ Assay, a bias-controlled multiplex PCR, was used to amplify TCRbeta CDR3 regions from genomic DNA. In the source study's methods: The number of nucleated cells in each sample was estimated by amplification of reference gene primers within the assay. To quantify the absolute abundance of each unique TCRbeta CDR3 rearrangement, sequence reads were collapsed and filtered. For each sample, productive Simpson clonality was calculated as the square root of Simpson's diversity index over productive rearrangements. What TCRdb holds here is the immuneACCESS table cut down to in-frame rearrangements. Part of the clones is not present; checked against another copy, under half of the missing clones reflect an unresolved V gene, and the others are unexplained. V and J calls and clone size are those listed in that table; D and trimming were worked out from the DNA. A total of some 200,000 clones appear in this sample, around three quarters of them only once. The top ten constitute approximately 6.6% of the sample.

Whole blood was collected in K2EDTA tubes by collaborating institutions according to the institutions' own protocols. For TCRbeta analysis, collaborator samples were shipped as frozen whole blood, as isolated PBMCs, or as DNA extracted from either sample type. On this clone itself: It lacks a known antigen. There are no base qualities to consult, and no much larger clone falls within one base.

The rearranged segments are TRBV29-1 and TRBJ2-3; TRBD2 is perhaps the D gene, given 5 matching bases. Sequencing was done on a sample of peripheral blood. This TCR came from a woman in her 70s with acute or convalescent COVID-19. The bases are TGCAGCGTGGACTTAGGTGCTAGCACAGATACGCAGTATTTT. Translation gives CSVDLGASTDTQYF.